This T cell receptor beta chain was profiled in a study of blood T cells in healthy people across ages. A second PCR, run for roughly 7 to 11 cycles, used a sample-barcoded 5' primer plus a J-beta primer mix. Using its own MiXCR run on the 5' RACE reads, TCRdb lists one record per CDR3 protein. The sample yields some 1 million distinct CDR3 sequences, over 35% seen once. A word on this clonotype: A read error may produce the germline difference seen at one junction end.

Germline assignment: CDR1 SGDLS and CDR2 YYNGEE. The length of the CDR3 is 15 residues. V usage is TRBV9 and J usage is TRBJ2-7; no clear D. This receptor was identified in a woman in her sixties in good health. The sequenced sample was blood. The CDR3 loop reads CASSEDNYGTYEQYF. CDR3 nucleotides: TGTGCCAGCAGCGAAGATAATTACGGAACCTACGAGCAATACTTC.